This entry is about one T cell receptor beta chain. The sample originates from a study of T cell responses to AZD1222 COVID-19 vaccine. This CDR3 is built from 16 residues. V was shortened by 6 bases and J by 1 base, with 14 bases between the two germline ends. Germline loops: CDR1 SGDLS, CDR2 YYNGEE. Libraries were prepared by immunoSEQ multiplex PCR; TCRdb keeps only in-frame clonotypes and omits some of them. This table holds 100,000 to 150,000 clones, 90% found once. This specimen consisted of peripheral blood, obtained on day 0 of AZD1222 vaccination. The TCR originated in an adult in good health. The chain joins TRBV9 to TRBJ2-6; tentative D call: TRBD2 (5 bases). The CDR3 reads CASKAGPGSGANVLTF. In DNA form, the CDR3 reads TGTGCCAGCAAAGCAGGACCGGGATCTGGGGCCAACGTCCTGACTTTC.